A selection of T cell receptor beta chains follows, all from one sample in a study of CD8 T cells in Susac syndrome. TCRdb re-derived calls from the immunoSEQ multiplex PCR reads in MiXCR, one entry per CDR3 protein. The sample lists 150,000 to 200,000 distinct CDR3 sequences; 93% were seen once. Material: CD4+ T cells from PBMCs. These receptors originate from a human donor in good health. CDR3s include the opening cysteine and the closing phenylalanine or tryptophan. Fields, in order: D gene, clone size, V gene, J gene, CDR3 DNA, CDR3 protein. The D gene is left open where the match is weak. Clone size is stated in some rows and not others, as once, few, many or a class when expanded.

D gene: -
clone size: -
V gene: TRBV3-1
J gene: TRBJ1-3
CDR3 DNA: TGTGCCAGCAGCCAAGGGGTGGGAAACACCATATATTTT
CDR3 protein: CASSQGVGNTIYF

D gene: TRBD1
clone size: -
V gene: TRBV7-2
J gene: TRBJ2-7
CDR3 DNA: TGTGCCAGCAGCTTAGTCCGGACAGGGTTCAGCGAGCAGTACTTC
CDR3 protein: CASSLVRTGFSEQYF

D gene: -
clone size: once
V gene: TRBV12-3/TRBV12-4
J gene: TRBJ1-4
CDR3 DNA: TGTGCCAGCAGTTTAGCAAGGGGTAGTTTCTATGAAAAACTGTTTTTT
CDR3 protein: CASSLARGSFYEKLFF

D gene: -
clone size: -
V gene: TRBV30
J gene: TRBJ1-6
CDR3 DNA: TGTGCCTGGAATGCCTTAAGCTCCTATAATTCACCCCTCCACTTT
CDR3 protein: CAWNALSSYNSPLHF

D gene: -
clone size: -
V gene: TRBV20-1
J gene: TRBJ2-3
CDR3 DNA: TGCAGTGCTAGAGTAGGCACAGATACGCAGTATTTT
CDR3 protein: CSARVGTDTQYF

D gene: -
clone size: -
V gene: TRBV2
J gene: TRBJ2-7
CDR3 DNA: TGTGCCAGCAAAGGCAGGACCTACGAGCAGTACTTC
CDR3 protein: CASKGRTYEQYF

D gene: -
clone size: -
V gene: TRBV18
J gene: TRBJ2-2
CDR3 DNA: TGTGCCAGCTCAAAAGCCACCGGGGAGCTGTTTTTT
CDR3 protein: CASSKATGELFF

D gene: TRBD2
clone size: -
V gene: TRBV18
J gene: TRBJ2-2
CDR3 DNA: TGTGCCAGCTCACCGTCACTAGCGGAGGTCACCGGGGAGCTGTTTTTT
CDR3 protein: CASSPSLAEVTGELFF

D gene: TRBD1
clone size: few
V gene: TRBV27
J gene: TRBJ2-3
CDR3 DNA: TGTGCCAGCAGTCTAGGACAGGGCGCAGATACGCAGTATTTT
CDR3 protein: CASSLGQGADTQYF

D gene: -
clone size: -
V gene: TRBV19
J gene: TRBJ2-5
CDR3 DNA: TGTGCCAGTAGTATCCTCCCTGGACAAGGGACCCAGTACTTC
CDR3 protein: CASSILPGQGTQYF

D gene: TRBD2
clone size: -
V gene: TRBV7-9
J gene: TRBJ2-2
CDR3 DNA: TGTGCCAGCAGCCCCTCGAGCGGGGGCCCCGGGGAGCTGTTTTTT
CDR3 protein: CASSPSSGGPGELFF

D gene: -
clone size: -
V gene: TRBV6-5
J gene: TRBJ2-7
CDR3 DNA: TGTGCCAGCAGTTACGGTTTGGAAAGGGATCTCCACCACGAGCAGTACTTC
CDR3 protein: CASSYGLERDLHHEQYF

D gene: -
clone size: -
V gene: TRBV15
J gene: TRBJ2-5
CDR3 DNA: TGTGCCACCAGCAGAGAGGCAGGGGAGACCCAGTACTTC
CDR3 protein: CATSREAGETQYF

D gene: -
clone size: -
V gene: TRBV6-5
J gene: TRBJ1-1
CDR3 DNA: TGTGCCAGCAGTTATAGTGGGTCTGAAGCTTTCTTT
CDR3 protein: CASSYSGSEAFF

D gene: -
clone size: -
V gene: TRBV4-1
J gene: TRBJ1-5
CDR3 DNA: TGCGCCAGCAGCCGACTCGGGACAAATCAGCCCCAGCATTTT
CDR3 protein: CASSRLGTNQPQHF

D gene: TRBD2
clone size: -
V gene: TRBV9
J gene: TRBJ2-3
CDR3 DNA: TGTGCCAGCAGCTTCGGACTAGCGGGGGGAGATACGCAGTATTTT
CDR3 protein: CASSFGLAGGDTQYF

D gene: TRBD1
clone size: -
V gene: TRBV30
J gene: TRBJ2-3
CDR3 DNA: TGTGCCTGGAGCGATTTAACAGGGGCAGATACGCAGTATTTT
CDR3 protein: CAWSDLTGADTQYF

D gene: -
clone size: -
V gene: TRBV6-6
J gene: TRBJ1-1
CDR3 DNA: TGTGCCAGCAGTTACGGATACCGGGACACTGAAGCTTTCTTT
CDR3 protein: CASSYGYRDTEAFF

D gene: -
clone size: -
V gene: TRBV6-5
J gene: TRBJ2-2
CDR3 DNA: TGTGCCAGCACCCCGGGGCCTACCGGGGAGCTGTTTTTT
CDR3 protein: CASTPGPTGELFF

D gene: TRBD1
clone size: -
V gene: TRBV30
J gene: TRBJ2-7
CDR3 DNA: TGTGCCTGGCTCAAAAGGGGGACAGGGAAAGCCTTCTTCTACGAGCAGTACTTC
CDR3 protein: CAWLKRGTGKAFFYEQYF

D gene: -
clone size: -
V gene: TRBV11-1
J gene: TRBJ2-2
CDR3 DNA: TGTGCCAGCAGCTCCGCGGGGCTCGGGGAGCTGTTTTTT
CDR3 protein: CASSSAGLGELFF

D gene: -
clone size: -
V gene: TRBV12-3/TRBV12-4
J gene: TRBJ1-2
CDR3 DNA: TGTGCCAGCAGTTTCGGGGTATCTAACTATGGCTACACCTTC
CDR3 protein: CASSFGVSNYGYTF

D gene: -
clone size: -
V gene: TRBV5-1
J gene: TRBJ2-3
CDR3 DNA: TGCGCCAGCAGCCCGACCCTAGAGGGGGGCACAGATACGCAGTATTTT
CDR3 protein: CASSPTLEGGTDTQYF

D gene: TRBD1
clone size: -
V gene: TRBV7-6
J gene: TRBJ1-1
CDR3 DNA: TGTGCCAGCAGCATACAGGGGGCTGGGACTGAAGCTTTCTTT
CDR3 protein: CASSIQGAGTEAFF